This TCR beta chain was obtained from a study of CXCR3-negative and CXCR3-positive naive CD8 T cells. Study background: The dataset comprises approximately 140 million TRB reads in total, with about 1.5 +/- 0.3 million reads per library. Notes on the study in general: CXCR3-positive naive cells carried more hydrophobic TRB CDR3s than CXCR3-negative naive cells did.

All TRB cDNA libraries came from 5' RACE performed with UMI labels. TCRdb re-called the 5' RACE reads and shows each CDR3 protein once, DNA omitted. The ten top clones account for 4.8%, within a sample of tens of thousands of distinct CDR3 sequences. Germline values: CDR1 MNHEY, CDR2 SMNVEV (reference sequence). CDR3 length equals 14 residues. Comment on this clonotype: Its antigen is still unknown.

The sequence came from a human donor in good health. Some clones in this sample may be carry-over from other donors' samples. V and J are TRBV27 and TRBJ1-5. Material for sequencing was naive CXCR3+ CD8+ T cells from blood. The subset here: CD45RO-CCR7+CD27+CD95- naive CD8+ T cells expressing CXCR3 (TNR3+). The CDR3 spells CASSLGSGNQPQHF.